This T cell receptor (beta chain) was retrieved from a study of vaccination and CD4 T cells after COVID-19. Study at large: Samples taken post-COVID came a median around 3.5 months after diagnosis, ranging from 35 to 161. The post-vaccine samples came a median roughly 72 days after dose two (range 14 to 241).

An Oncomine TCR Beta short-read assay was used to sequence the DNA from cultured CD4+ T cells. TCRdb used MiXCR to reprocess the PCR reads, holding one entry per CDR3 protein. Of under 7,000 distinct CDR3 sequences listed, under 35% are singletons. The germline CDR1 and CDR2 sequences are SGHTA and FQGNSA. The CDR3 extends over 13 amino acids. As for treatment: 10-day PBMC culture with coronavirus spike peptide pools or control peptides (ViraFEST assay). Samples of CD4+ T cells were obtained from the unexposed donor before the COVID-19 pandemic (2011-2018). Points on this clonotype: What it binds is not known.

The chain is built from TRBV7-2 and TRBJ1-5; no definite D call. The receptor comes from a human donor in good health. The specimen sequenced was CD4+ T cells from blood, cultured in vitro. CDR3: CVKTSGSNQPQHF. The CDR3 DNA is TGTGTTAAAACTTCGGGCAGCAATCAGCCCCAGCATTTT.